Below are 13 T cell receptor beta chains sequenced from a single sample in a study of T cell clones after liver transplantation. Clones were read by immunoSEQ multiplex PCR, and TCRdb kept only the in-frame ones, dropping some. Of 25,000 to 40,000 clones in the sample, around 94% were seen once. The source was CD8+ T cells from blood, collected 12 months after liver transplant. These receptors were collected from a human patient who received a liver transplant. Some T cells may have originated in the graft donor.

In nucleotides, the CDR3 is TGTGCTAGTGTGGGTCTAGAGGACTATGGCTACACCTTC. Translating gives CASVGLEDYGYTF. J is TRBJ1-2 and V is TRBV12-5; D remains ambiguous. Trimming took 7 bases from V and 3 from J, leaving 12 bases between them. CDR1 is LGHNT, CDR2 FRNRAP, per germline. This CDR3 has 13 residues.

This chain joins TRBV7-9 and TRBJ2-1; no reliable D call. CDR1 and CDR2 from the germline V gene are SEHNR and FQNEAQ (reference sequence). The CDR3 has 17 amino acids. Trimming removed 4 bases at V and 0 bases at J, with 16 bases between. CDR3 sequence reads: CASSSPREVSSYNEQFF. The CDR3 nucleotides read TGTGCCAGCAGCTCCCCGAGAGAGGTTAGCTCCTACAATGAGCAGTTCTTC. Variable domain in full (rest from reference TRBV7-9 and TRBJ2-1): DTGVSQNPRHKITKRGQNVTFRCDPISEHNRLYWYRQTLGQGPEFLTYFQNEAQLEKSRLLSDRFSAERPKGSFSTLEIQRTEQGDSAMYLCASSSPREVSSYNEQFFGPGTRLTVL.

V and J are TRBV28 and TRBJ2-1; tentatively, D is TRBD1 (5 bases). This CDR3 has 14 amino acids. V was pared by 0 bases and J by 4 bases, with 7 bases between. The germline CDR1 and CDR2 sequences are MDHEN and SYDVKM. The CDR3 bases are TGTGCCAGCAGTTTATGGACAGCTTACAATGAGCAGTTCTTC. This codes for CASSLWTAYNEQFF.

This chain uses TRBV7-9 with TRBJ1-1, with TRBD1 matching over 7 bases. The CDR3 runs to 15 residues. With V trimmed by 2 bases and J by 1 base, 4 bases remained unmatched. Germline assignment: CDR1 SEHNR and CDR2 FQNEAQ (reference sequence). In DNA form, the CDR3 reads TGTGCCAGCAGCTTACTTTCAGGGGGGAACACTGAAGCTTTCTTT. It encodes CASSLLSGGNTEAFF.

The rearrangement uses TRBV27 and TRBJ2-1; the match to TRBD2 covers 8 bases. Trimming removed 5 bases from V and 2 bases from J; junction bases left unmatched: 2. The CDR3 consists of 14 residues. Germline assignment: CDR1 MNHEY and CDR2 SMNVEV (reference sequence). Written as DNA, the CDR3 is TGTGCCAGCAGTATAGCGGGGCCCTACAATGAGCAGTTCTTC. This sequence encodes CASSIAGPYNEQFF.

The chain links TRBV13 to TRBJ1-4; 9 nucleotides agree with TRBD1. V was clipped by 5 bases and J by 4 bases; unmatched bases: 5. This CDR3 is 15 amino acids long. Per the germline V gene, CDR1 is PRHDT and CDR2 is FYEKMQ (reference sequence). The CDR3 region has the DNA TGTGCCAGCAGCGCCCCGGGACAGGGTAATGAAAAACTGTTTTTT. Amino acids: CASSAPGQGNEKLFF.

The V and J genes are TRBV6-5 and TRBJ2-2; D perhaps matches TRBD1 (5 bases). From germline, CDR1 is MNHEY and CDR2 SVGAGI. The CDR3 is 13 residues long. Deletions cut 2 bases from V and 6 bases from J, with 7 bases between. The CDR3 sequence: CASSYTGPGELFF. DNA of the CDR3: TGTGCCAGCAGTTACACAGGCCCCGGGGAGCTGTTTTTT.

In regard to this clone: Other DNA sequences in the same sample also yield this CDR3. This chain uses TRBV29-1 with TRBJ2-2; D is undetermined. The CDR3 contains 13 residues. Germline assignment: CDR1 SQVTM and CDR2 ANQGSEA. The V end lost 2 bases, the J end lost 2 bases, and 6 bases lay between the germline ends. The CDR3 loop is CSVELANTGELFF. The CDR3 nucleotides read TGCAGCGTTGAACTGGCCAACACCGGGGAGCTGTTTTTT.

This chain connects TRBV7-4 to TRBJ2-7; 8 positions match TRBD2. The V gene's germline CDR1 is SGHVT and CDR2 SQSDAQ. The CDR3 consists of 16 residues. Losses at the gene ends were 2 bases for V and 0 bases for J; bases not matched to a gene: 6. CDR3 sequence: CASSLKPGLASYEQYF. CDR3 sequence (DNA): TGTGCCAGCAGCTTAAAGCCCGGACTAGCCTCCTACGAGCAGTACTTC. Full variable domain (rest looked up from reference TRBV7-4 and TRBJ2-7): GAGVSQSPRYKVAKRGRDVALRCDSISGHVTLYWYRQTLGQGSEVLTYSQSDAQRDKSGRPSGRFSAERPERSVSTLKIQRTEQGDSAVYLCASSLKPGLASYEQYFGPGTRLTVT.

The chain joins TRBV27 to TRBJ2-6; D ambiguous. The CDR3 length is 13 residues. CDR1 and CDR2 from the germline V gene are MNHEY and SMNVEV (reference sequence). The V gene lost 7 bases and the J gene lost 2 bases, with 6 bases spanning the gap. CDR3 nucleotide sequence: TGTGCCAGCATAAGGCCTGGGGCCAACGTCCTGACTTTC. It is translated as CASIRPGANVLTF.

J is TRBJ2-7 and V is TRBV14; 10 bases map to TRBD1. The germline gives CDR1 SGHDN, CDR2 FVKESK. The CDR3 runs to 14 residues. Germline trimming cut 4 bases from V and 5 bases from J; bases unmatched to any gene: 5. CDR3 loop: CASSRWTGGDEQYF. As DNA, the CDR3 is TGTGCCAGCAGCCGTTGGACAGGGGGGGACGAGCAGTACTTC.

J is TRBJ2-7 and V is TRBV29-1; 7 bases agree with TRBD1. V was pared by 4 bases and J by 0 bases, with 9 bases of the junction left unmatched. The V gene's germline CDR1 is SQVTM and CDR2 ANQGSEA. There are 15 residues in the CDR3. CDR3 DNA sequence: TGCAGCGTTGCCTACGGACAGGTACTCTCCTACGAGCAGTACTTC. It translates to CSVAYGQVLSYEQYF.

This clone has a single count. J is TRBJ2-5 and V is TRBV4-1, with TRBD1 as a possible D gene (6 bases). Germline V gene lookup returns CDR1 MGHRA and CDR2 YSYEKL. V shed 2 bases and J shed 4 bases, with 8 bases lying between them. The CDR3 has 13 residues. The CDR3 DNA sequence: TGCGCCAGCAGCCAACAGGGGTTAGAGACCCAGTACTTC. Translation gives CASSQQGLETQYF.